This T cell receptor (beta chain) stems from a study of T cells after yellow fever vaccination. The wider study: Fractions of limited cellularity were prepared by means of SMART-Seq v4 Ultra Low Input. Study conclusions and caveats: Most primary-vaccination clones recurred post-booster (around 95% CD4, around 86% CD8). Sorted repertoires could include abundant contaminating clonotypes from bulk cells. A small share of clonotypes appeared in both CD4 and CD8 compartments.

V was pared by 3 bases and J by 7 bases, with 13 bases of the junction left unmatched. The germline V gene has CDR1 SQVTM and CDR2 ANQGSEA. This CDR3 is built from 16 residues. Notes on this clonotype: Antigen unknown.

From the 5' RACE reads, TCRdb called clonotypes with MiXCR, one entry per CDR3 protein. The profile shows 120,000 or so distinct CDR3 sequences, around 9.8% of them singletons. The TCR sequence derives from a man younger than 35 who received the YFV17D yellow fever vaccine. This chain uses TRBV29-1 with TRBJ2-3; 10 bases fit TRBD1. The sample here was CD8+ T cells sorted from PBMCs, taken on the day of the yellow fever booster vaccination. The CDR3 sequence is CSVEFGTGAVVNTQYF. CDR3 DNA sequence: TGCAGCGTTGAGTTTGGGACAGGGGCGGTCGTGAATACGCAGTATTTT.